In this sample, the clone carrying this T cell receptor beta chain turned up once. The antigen remains unidentified. Relative to the germline gene, one junction end is altered; a read error may explain this. The entry originates in a study of blood T cells in healthy people across ages. Study information: There was about one barcoded beta molecule captured by template switching per two T cells. Whole-study findings and limits: Donor CMV status was unknown, possibly confounding expanded clonotype changes. Strongly correlated with naive T cell percentage was TCR beta diversity.

For the second PCR, which ran for about 7 to 12 cycles, a sample-barcoded 5' primer and a J-beta primer mix were used. MiXCR was run by TCRdb on the 5' RACE reads, yielding one entry per CDR3 protein. The top ten clones hold 40% to 50% of a sample with around 750,000 distinct CDR3 sequences, roughly 50% of them seen once. This CDR3 contains 16 residues. Germline V CDR1 and CDR2: SQVTM, ANQGSEA. The specimen was blood. The sequence derives from a man older than 75 in good health. The rearrangement uses TRBV29-1 and TRBJ2-1; the match to TRBD2 covers 11 bases. CDR3 in DNA: TGCGGCGTTGTACTAGCGGGAGCCAGCTCCTACAATGAGCAGTTCTTC. This codes for CGVVLAGASSYNEQFF.